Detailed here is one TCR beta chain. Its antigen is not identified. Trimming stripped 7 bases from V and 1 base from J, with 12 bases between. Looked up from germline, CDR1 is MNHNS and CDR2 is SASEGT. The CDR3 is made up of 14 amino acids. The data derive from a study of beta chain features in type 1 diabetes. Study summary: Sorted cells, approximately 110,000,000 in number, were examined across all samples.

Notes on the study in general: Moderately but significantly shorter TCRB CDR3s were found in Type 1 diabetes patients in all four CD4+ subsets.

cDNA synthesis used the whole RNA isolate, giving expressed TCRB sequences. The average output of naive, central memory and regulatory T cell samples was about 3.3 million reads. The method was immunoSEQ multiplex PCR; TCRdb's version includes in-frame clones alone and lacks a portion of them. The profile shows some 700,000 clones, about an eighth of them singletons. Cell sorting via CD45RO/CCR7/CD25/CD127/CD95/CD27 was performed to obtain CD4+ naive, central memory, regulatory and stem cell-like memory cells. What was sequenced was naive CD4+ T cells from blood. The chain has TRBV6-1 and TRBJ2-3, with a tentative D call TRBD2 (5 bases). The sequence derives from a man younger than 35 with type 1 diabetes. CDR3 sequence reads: CASTLSGGTDTQYF. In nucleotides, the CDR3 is TGTGCCAGCACCCTATCCGGGGGCACAGATACGCAGTATTTT.